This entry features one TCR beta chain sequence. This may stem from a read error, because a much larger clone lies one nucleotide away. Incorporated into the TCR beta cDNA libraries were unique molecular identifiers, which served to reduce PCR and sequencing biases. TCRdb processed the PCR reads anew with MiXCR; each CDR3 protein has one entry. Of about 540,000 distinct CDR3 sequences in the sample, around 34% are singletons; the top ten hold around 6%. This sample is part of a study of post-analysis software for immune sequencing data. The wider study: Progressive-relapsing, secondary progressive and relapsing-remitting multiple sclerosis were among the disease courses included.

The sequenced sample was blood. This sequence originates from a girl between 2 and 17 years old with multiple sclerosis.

The CDR3 DNA follows: TGTGCCAGCAGCCAAGATACGGGGACTAGCGGCCAAGAGACCCAGTTCTTC. Its protein product is CASSQDTGTSGQETQFF. The V call is TRBV4-2, the J call TRBJ2-5; 11 bases are shared with TRBD2. The J call is doubtful: the DNA matches TRBJ2-1 better. The CDR3 covers 17 residues. Germline CDR1 LGHNA, CDR2 YNFKEQ.